The 15 T cell receptor beta chains listed next were all sequenced from one sample in a study of blood T cells in healthy people across ages. Sample-barcoded 5' priming and a J-beta primer mix drove a second PCR of about 6 to 12 cycles. TCRdb ran MiXCR on the 5' RACE reads and lists one entry per CDR3 protein. The repertoire includes hundreds of thousands of distinct CDR3 sequences, 48% of them detected once, and roughly 12% sits in the top ten. The sequencing sample was made of blood. These receptors originate from a young man in good health.

The chain has TRBV29-1 and TRBJ1-2; D uncertain. Germline V gene data show CDR1 as SQVTM and CDR2 as ANQGSEA. CDR3 length equals 11 residues. The ends were cut back, 1 base at V and 12 bases at J, with 12 bases in the middle. The DNA of the CDR3 is TGCAGCGTTGAAGGTTCCGCTGGAAACACCTTC. Translating gives CSVEGSAGNTF.

The CDR3 DNA is TGTGCCAGCAGCCCCGGGACTAGCGGAACGATAGGTGAGCAGTTCTTC. It yields the protein CASSPGTSGTIGEQFF. J is TRBJ2-1 and V is TRBV11-1, with 11 bases that match TRBD2. CDR3 length equals 16 residues. The ends lost 5 bases at V and 9 bases at J; junction bases unmatched: 12. Per germline, CDR1 SGHAT and CDR2 FQDESV (reference sequence).

V gene TRBV12-3 or TRBV12-4 combines with J gene TRBJ1-1; 7 nucleotides align to TRBD1. The CDR3 extends over 12 amino acids. The V segment lost 6 bases and the J segment 11 bases; nucleotides outside the gene matches: 9. The CDR3 sequence is CASSPFGGQAFF. The CDR3 bases are TGTGCCAGCAGCCCCTTCGGGGGACAGGCTTTCTTT.

On this clonotype itself: Given a much more abundant clone one base away, this may be a read error. The V gene is TRBV5-6, the J gene TRBJ2-7; D gene unclear. Per germline, CDR1 SGHDT and CDR2 YYEEEE. The CDR3 spans 12 residues. This CDR3 is CVSSRASYEQYF. The DNA for the CDR3 is TGTGTCAGCAGCCGGGCCTCCTACGAGCAGTACTTC. The whole variable domain, remainder taken from reference TRBV5-6 and TRBJ2-7, is DAGVTQSPTHLIKTRGQQVTLRCSPKSGHDTVSWYQQALGQGPQFIFQYYEEEERQRGNFPDRFSGHQFPNYSSELNVNALLLGDSALYLCVSSRASYEQYFGPGTRLTVT.

This clonotype was observed a handful of times. The chain couples TRBV5-1 to TRBJ2-3; 11 positions match TRBD1. Unmatched junction bases numbered 10, after V lost 7 bases and J lost 3 bases. Germline loops: CDR1 SGHRS, CDR2 YFSETQ. This CDR3 spans 16 amino acids. The CDR3 region has the DNA TGCGCCAGCGGATCCTCGGACAGGGGGCTGACAGATACGCAGTATTTT. Its protein product is CASGSSDRGLTDTQYF.

The chain couples TRBV29-1 to TRBJ2-3; no firm D call. Germline V gene lookup returns CDR1 SQVTM and CDR2 ANQGSEA. V was shortened by 0 bases and J by 6 bases, with 7 bases between the two germline ends. The CDR3 loop spans 12 amino acids. The CDR3 DNA reads as TGCAGCGTTGAAGAAGGTTCGGATACGCAGTATTTT. Translating it yields CSVEEGSDTQYF.

This clonotype was counted at least ten times. This chain links TRBV15 with TRBJ2-1, with TRBD1 matching 10 bases. CDR3 length: 14 amino acids. Per germline, CDR1 LNHNV and CDR2 YYDKDF (reference sequence). V lost 11 bases to trimming and J lost 5 bases; unmatched junction nucleotides: 9. The CDR3 loop reads CAVSSGTGDNEQFF. The CDR3 nucleotides are TGTGCCGTATCATCCGGGACAGGGGACAATGAGCAGTTCTTC.

As concerns this clonotype: One end of the junction does not line up with germline, which may come from a read error. The chain couples TRBV3-1 to TRBJ1-2; 8 bases agree with TRBD1. The CDR3 totals 14 residues. Germline lookup yields CDR1 LGHDT and CDR2 YNNKEL (reference sequence). The CDR3: CASTQGQGRGGYTF. CDR3 nucleotide sequence: TGTGCCAGCACCCAAGGACAGGGAAGGGGTGGCTACACCTTC.

This clonotype has only a few counts. The chain uses TRBV18 and TRBJ2-5; a possible D gene is TRBD1 (6 bases). V was trimmed by 2 bases and J by 3 bases, leaving 13 bases between them. The germline gives CDR1 KGHSH, CDR2 LQKENI. The CDR3 is 15 amino acids. CDR3 region: CASSPSLSGEETQYF. The DNA of the CDR3 is TGTGCCAGCTCACCAAGTTTGTCAGGGGAAGAGACCCAGTACTTC.

The J gene is TRBJ2-1, the V gene TRBV2, with D unresolved. The CDR3 consists of 15 residues. Germline V gene sequence: CDR1 SNHLY, CDR2 FYNNEI. The ends were cut back, 6 bases at V and 3 bases at J, with 15 bases in the middle. The CDR3 nucleotides read TGTGCCAGCAGGTGGGAACAGACCTTCTACAATGAGCAGTTCTTC. Its protein is CASRWEQTFYNEQFF.

This clonotype has only a few counts. The rearrangement uses TRBV4-2 and TRBJ2-4; 9 nucleotides match TRBD1. CDR1 is LGHNA and CDR2 is YNFKEQ in the germline V gene. With V trimmed by 1 base and J by 12 bases, 4 bases remained unmatched. The CDR3 has 13 amino acids. CDR3 DNA: TGTGCCAGCAGCCAAGGGGACAGGGAACCTCAGTACTTC. Translation: CASSQGDREPQYF.

In its sample, this clonotype was seen many times. V is TRBV20-1 and J is TRBJ2-2; 8 bases are a match to TRBD1. Germline CDR1 reads DFQATT; CDR2 reads SNEGSKA (reference sequence). J lost 6 bases, V lost 6 bases, and 12 bases had no gene match. The CDR3 is 15 residues long. The CDR3 region is CSAPKRRGQAGELFF. For the CDR3, the DNA is TGCAGTGCACCTAAGCGCAGGGGGCAGGCCGGGGAGCTGTTTTTT.

This sequence joins TRBV6-5 and TRBJ1-2; perhaps TRBD1 as D (5 bases). The CDR3 sequence is 16 residues long. V lost 5 bases and J 0 bases, leaving 16 bases between the germline ends. Germline V gene sequence: CDR1 MNHEY, CDR2 SVGAGI. CDR3 nucleotides: TGTGCCAGCAGTCTGAACAAGGGGTGGACTAACTATGGCTACACCTTC. Its protein is CASSLNKGWTNYGYTF.

This chain connects TRBV5-1 to TRBJ1-1, with D perhaps TRBD1 (6 bases). This CDR3 has 15 amino acids. Trimming left V 4 bases short and J 4 bases short, with 17 bases between. The germline V gene encodes CDR1 SGHRS and CDR2 YFSETQ. CDR3 coding DNA: TGCGCCAGCAGCCCAGGACAGCCCAGGGGCACTGAAGCTTTCTTT. Translating it yields CASSPGQPRGTEAFF.

The chain employs TRBV5-8 and TRBJ2-3; D unclear. V dropped 4 bases and J dropped 5 bases, with 11 bases sitting between them. The length of the CDR3 is 13 residues. Germline CDR1 reads SGHTS; CDR2 reads YDEGEE. In DNA, the CDR3 is TGTGCCAGCAGCCCCGGCGTTCTAGATACGCAGTATTTT. Residues: CASSPGVLDTQYF. Combining the CDR3 with reference TRBV5-8 and TRBJ2-3 gives the whole variable domain EAGVTQSPTHLIKTRGQQATLRCSPISGHTSVYWYQQALGLGLQFLLWYDEGEERNRGNFPPRFSGRQFPNYSSELNVNALELEDSALYLCASSPGVLDTQYFGPGTRLTVL.